Following are 17 T cell receptor beta chains from one sample sequenced in a study of T cell repertoires in cytomegalovirus infection. TCRdb ran MiXCR on the reads and lists one entry per CDR3 protein. Of a few hundred thousand distinct CDR3 sequences in the sample, over 20% were seen once. The sample taken for sequencing was CD8+ T cells from PBMCs. These receptors were collected from a human donor in good health (CMV status not recorded). Some clones in this sample may be carry-over from other donors' samples.

The V and J genes are TRBV29-1 and TRBJ2-7; maybe TRBD1 (6 bases). With 4 bases removed from V and 3 bases from J, the gap between germline ends came to 13 bases. The CDR3 has 13 amino acids. The germline gives CDR1 SQVTM, CDR2 ANQGSEA. CDR3 region: CSVVVQGSYEQYF. The CDR3 region has the DNA TGCAGCGTTGTTGTTCAGGGGAGCTACGAGCAGTACTTC.

This clonotype was detected only a few times. This chain joins TRBV9 and TRBJ2-1; 9 bases match TRBD2. V lost 4 bases, J lost 0 bases, and 5 bases stayed unmatched. The CDR3 contains 16 residues. Per germline, CDR1 SGDLS and CDR2 YYNGEE. The CDR3 sequence is CASSLGLASSYNEQFF. Written as DNA, the CDR3 is TGTGCCAGCAGCCTTGGACTAGCGAGCTCCTACAATGAGCAGTTCTTC.

This chain connects TRBV9 to TRBJ1-1; no definite D call. The V end lost 4 bases, the J end lost 0 bases, and 13 bases lay between the germline ends. The CDR3 has 15 amino acids. CDR1 and CDR2 from the germline V gene are SGDLS and YYNGEE. DNA of the CDR3: TGTGCCAGCAGCCCGTCGACCTCGGTGAACACTGAAGCTTTCTTT. This sequence encodes CASSPSTSVNTEAFF.

This clonotype was detected ten times or more. The rearrangement links TRBV7-9 to TRBJ2-7; 10 nucleotides align to TRBD2. V gave up 10 bases and J gave up 2 bases; unmatched junction bases: 11. The CDR3 runs to 15 residues. Germline values: CDR1 SEHNR, CDR2 FQNEAQ (reference sequence). The CDR3 reads CATLGGTSDPYEQYF. CDR3 DNA: TGTGCCACCCTGGGAGGGACTAGCGACCCCTACGAGCAGTACTTC.

The DNA of the CDR3 is TGTGCCACCAGCAGAGAAGAGGGTTCTGGAAACACCATATATTTT. Its translation: CATSREEGSGNTIYF. The V gene is TRBV15, the J gene TRBJ1-3; no clear D gene. With 0 bases removed from V and 1 base from J, the gap between germline ends came to 7 bases. CDR1 is LNHNV, CDR2 YYDKDF, per germline (reference sequence). The CDR3 runs to 15 residues.

This rearrangement joins TRBV27 to TRBJ2-2; TRBD1 matches 8 bases. Germline V gives CDR1 MNHEY, CDR2 SMNVEV (reference sequence). The V gene end was trimmed by 4 bases and the J gene end by 7 bases; junction bases not matched to a gene: 5. The CDR3 sequence is 14 residues long. The CDR3 is CASSWTGWGGELFF. CDR3 coding DNA: TGTGCCAGCAGTTGGACAGGGTGGGGCGGGGAGCTGTTTTTT.

This rearrangement joins TRBV6-1 to TRBJ2-1; D not resolved. This CDR3 region has 15 residues. V shed 1 base and J shed 1 base, with 8 bases lying between them. Germline V gives CDR1 MNHNS, CDR2 SASEGT. The CDR3 DNA is TGTGCCAGCAGTGAAGAAGCGACATCCTACAATGAGCAGTTCTTC. Translating it yields CASSEEATSYNEQFF.

With respect to this clonotype: A much larger clone is a single base away; this may be a read error. This chain uses TRBV7-2 with TRBJ2-7; a possible D gene is TRBD1 (5 bases). The CDR3 contains 14 residues. Germline V gene lookup returns CDR1 SGHTA and CDR2 FQGNSA. The CDR3 DNA reads as TGTGCCAGCAGCTTTCCAGGGAACTCCCACGAGCAGTACTTC. This translates into CASSFPGNSHEQYF.

This clonotype was counted a few times. The rearrangement joins TRBV27 to TRBJ2-7, with 8 bases fitting TRBD1. The CDR3 runs 14 residues. Per the germline V gene, CDR1 is MNHEY and CDR2 is SMNVEV (reference sequence). V was pared by 6 bases and J by 7 bases, with 11 bases of the junction left unmatched. The CDR3 sequence: CASSPGTGLREQYF. The CDR3 region has the DNA TGTGCCAGCAGCCCGGGGACAGGCCTGCGGGAGCAGTACTTC.

The chain is built from TRBV12-3 or TRBV12-4 and TRBJ2-7; 9 bases map to TRBD2. This CDR3 has 14 residues. Trimming cost V 6 bases and J 3 bases; bases outside gene matches: 6. CDR3 sequence: CASRSGGRIYEQYF. The CDR3 DNA reads as TGTGCCAGCAGAAGCGGGGGGAGAATCTACGAGCAGTACTTC.

This clonotype has ten or more counts. J is TRBJ1-1 and V is TRBV7-9, with D unresolved. Trimming shortened V by 6 bases and J by 7 bases, and 15 bases separated the two germline ends. The CDR3 sequence is 13 residues long. Germline CDR1 SEHNR, CDR2 FQNEAQ (reference sequence). The CDR3 DNA reads TGTGCCAGCAGGGAAGAAACAGAACGTGAAGCTTTCTTT. Amino acid sequence: CASREETEREAFF.

The rearrangement links TRBV6-6 to TRBJ2-1; unclear D gene. V was pared by 7 bases and J by 2 bases, with 12 bases between. Germline CDR1 MNHNY, CDR2 SVGAGI (reference sequence). The CDR3 totals 14 residues. The CDR3 sequence is CASKTRKTYNEQFF. The CDR3, as DNA: TGTGCCAGCAAAACGCGGAAAACCTACAATGAGCAGTTCTTC.

To note about this clonotype: This may stem from a read error, because a much larger clone lies one nucleotide away. V gene TRBV7-8 combines with J gene TRBJ2-3; TRBD2 agrees at 9 bases. Trimming cost V 4 bases and J 6 bases; bases outside gene matches: 14. Per the germline V gene, CDR1 is SGHVS and CDR2 is FQNEAQ. The length of the CDR3 is 17 residues. The CDR3, as DNA: TGTGCCAGCAGCTCACTGGGACTAGCTCTAATTATTGATACGCAGTATTTT. Its protein product is CASSSLGLALIIDTQYF.

This clonotype has a handful of counts. As DNA, the CDR3 is TGCAGTCCCCAACTAGCGGGGGCCGGAGGAGATACGCAGTATTTT. Its translation is CSPQLAGAGGDTQYF. V gene TRBV20-1 combines with J gene TRBJ2-3; 11 nucleotides match TRBD2. Germline V gene data show CDR1 as DFQATT and CDR2 as SNEGSKA (reference sequence). J gave up 5 bases and V 8 bases, and 12 bases lay outside the gene matches. CDR3 length equals 15 residues.

This clonotype appeared many times. The rearrangement uses TRBV7-8 and TRBJ2-6; maybe TRBD2 (6 bases). The CDR3 spans 15 residues. Germline CDR1 reads SGHVS; CDR2 reads FQNEAQ. Trimming took off 3 bases at V and 4 bases at J, with 10 bases between the two ends. CDR3 residues: CASSFGGSGANVLTF. DNA of the CDR3: TGTGCCAGCAGCTTTGGGGGGTCCGGGGCCAACGTCCTGACTTTC.

V and J are TRBV7-9 and TRBJ2-5; 13 nucleotides match TRBD2. Germline V lookup: CDR1 SEHNR, CDR2 FQNEAQ (reference sequence). The CDR3 has 17 residues. The V segment lost 1 base and the J segment 5 bases; nucleotides outside the gene matches: 7. The CDR3 DNA reads TGTGCCAGCAGCTTAGTCCTGGGACTAGCGGGGCACGAGACCCAGTACTTC. This sequence encodes CASSLVLGLAGHETQYF. Full variable domain (missing parts from reference TRBV7-9 and TRBJ2-5): DTGVSQNPRHKITKRGQNVTFRCDPISEHNRLYWYRQTLGQGPEFLTYFQNEAQLEKSRLLSDRFSAERPKGSFSTLEIQRTEQGDSAMYLCASSLVLGLAGHETQYFGPGTRLLVL.

A note on this clonotype: The germline gene is not matched at one end of the junction; a read error may be the cause. This chain connects TRBV2 to TRBJ1-5; TRBD1 might be the D (6 bases). The germline CDR1 and CDR2 sequences are SNHLY and FYNNEI. The CDR3 has 14 residues. CDR3 DNA: TGTGTCAGCACTTGGACAGAAAGCAATCAGCCCCAGCATTTT. Translated: CVSTWTESNQPQHF.